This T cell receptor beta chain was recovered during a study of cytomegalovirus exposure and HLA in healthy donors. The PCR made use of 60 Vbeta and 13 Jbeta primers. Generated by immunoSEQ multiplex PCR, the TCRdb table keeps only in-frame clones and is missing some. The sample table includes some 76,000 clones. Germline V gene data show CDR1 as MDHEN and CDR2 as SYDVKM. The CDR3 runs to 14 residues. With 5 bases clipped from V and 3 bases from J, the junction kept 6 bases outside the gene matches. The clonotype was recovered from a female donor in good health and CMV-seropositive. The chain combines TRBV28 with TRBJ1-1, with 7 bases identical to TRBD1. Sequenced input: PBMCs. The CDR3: CASSPLGQHTEAFF. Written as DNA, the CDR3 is TGTGCCAGCAGTCCATTGGGACAGCACACTGAAGCTTTCTTT.